The 19 T cell receptor beta chains reported below all come from one sample, sequenced in a study of CD8 T cells in ankylosing spondylitis (dated by TCRdb to 2016 to 2017). On the study overall, not on this receptor specifically: A TCR beta motif made up of several highly homologous amino acid variants appeared to be characteristic of blood from ankylosing spondylitis patients.

Library creation used 5' RACE. The run used an Illumina HiSeq 2500. TCRdb reran the public reads through fastp at Q25 and MiXCR, keeping productive beta chains. All rows with the same CDR3 protein become a single entry with the most common DNA and genes. Within this sample are just under 550,000 distinct CDR3 sequences, with more than 9.5% of them counted one time only. The ten largest clones take up over 6.5% of the sample. The antigens for these receptors are not known. Sequencing was done on a sample of blood, either unsorted or a sorted T cell fraction (not recorded which). These receptors originate from a male donor with ankylosing spondylitis.

This clonotype showed up just a few times. The rearrangement links TRBV7-7 to TRBJ2-3, with D maybe TRBD2 (6 bases). V was cut by 10 bases and J by 6 bases, with 11 bases left in between. CDR1 is SSHAT, CDR2 FNYEAQ, per germline (reference sequence). The CDR3 is 11 amino acids. As DNA, the CDR3 is TGTGCCATCCTCCGGGGGGATACGCAGTATTTT. Amino acids: CAILRGDTQYF.

This clonotype has only a few counts. The rearrangement uses TRBV6-4 and TRBJ1-2, with D perhaps matching TRBD1 (5 bases). Germline values: CDR1 MRHNA, CDR2 SNTAGT. This CDR3 has 15 residues. Trimming removed 3 bases from V and 7 bases from J, with 18 bases in between. CDR3: CASSERVGTGFGYTF. The CDR3 DNA follows: TGTGCCAGCAGTGAAAGGGTCGGGACGGGATTTGGCTACACCTTC.

A few counts support this clonotype. The chain carries TRBV18 and TRBJ2-1; TRBD1 might be the D (6 bases). V lost 0 bases and J lost 8, with 23 bases in between. CDR3 size: 18 residues. Germline assignment: CDR1 KGHSH and CDR2 LQKENI. CDR3 region: CASSPPGQGPVVSDEQFF. DNA for the CDR3: TGTGCCAGCTCACCACCGGGCCAGGGGCCCGTGGTGTCCGATGAGCAGTTCTTC. Filled out from reference TRBV18 and TRBJ2-1, the complete variable domain reads NAGVMQNPRHLVRRRGQEARLRCSPMKGHSHVYWYRQLPEEGLKFMVYLQKENIIDESGMPKERFSAEFPKEGPSILRIQQVVRGDSAAYFCASSPPGQGPVVSDEQFFGPGTRLTVL.

This clonotype has ten or more counts. V gene TRBV18 combines with J gene TRBJ1-5; D gene ambiguous. Trimming took 8 bases from V and 5 from J, leaving 13 bases between them. The CDR3 contains 13 residues. The germline V gene encodes CDR1 KGHSH and CDR2 LQKENI. CDR3 DNA sequence: TGTGCCAGCAGCCCAGGTGGTGATCAGCCCCAGCATTTT. Protein sequence: CASSPGGDQPQHF.

The chain carries TRBV12-3 or TRBV12-4 and TRBJ2-1, with TRBD1 matching over 7 bases. The CDR3 consists of 14 residues. Trimming cost V 7 bases and J 13 bases; bases outside gene matches: 16. This chain's CDR3 is CASTEGSRGPVQFF. The CDR3 nucleotides read TGTGCCAGCACCGAAGGATCGAGGGGGCCGGTCCAGTTCTTC.

This clonotype was recorded a few times. V is TRBV24-1 and J is TRBJ2-1, with 7 bases lining up with TRBD1. With V trimmed by 8 bases and J by 6 bases, 9 bases remained unmatched. This CDR3 is built from 14 residues. Germline loops: CDR1 KGHDR, CDR2 SFDVKD. CDR3 nucleotides: TGTGCCACCAAAAGGGGGCCAAACGGCAATGAGCAGTTCTTC. Translation gives CATKRGPNGNEQFF.

This clonotype was found a few times. The chain couples TRBV7-2 to TRBJ2-2; D ambiguous. Trimming pared 7 bases from V and 3 bases from J, leaving 12 bases between. Germline V gene lookup returns CDR1 SGHTA and CDR2 FQGNSA. The CDR3 is 14 amino acids. The CDR3 nucleotides read TGTGCCAGCACCCCCAGAGGATACACCGGGGAGCTGTTTTTT. Translating gives CASTPRGYTGELFF.

This clonotype was found a few times. The chain carries TRBV9 and TRBJ1-2; D is possibly TRBD1 (5 bases). CDR1 and CDR2 from the germline V gene are SGDLS and YYNGEE. With 4 bases removed from V and 7 bases from J, the gap between germline ends came to 17 bases. The CDR3 loop spans 14 amino acids. CDR3 sequence: CASSKAGTGVGYTF. The CDR3 DNA sequence: TGTGCCAGCAGCAAAGCCGGGACCGGCGTTGGCTACACCTTC.

This clonotype was found a few times. This chain joins TRBV2 and TRBJ2-2; unclear D gene. V gave up 6 bases and J gave up 0 bases, with 11 bases separating them. CDR1 and CDR2 (germline): SNHLY, FYNNEI. CDR3 length: 15 residues. This CDR3 reads CASRDQTTNTGELFF. The DNA of the CDR3 is TGTGCCAGCAGGGACCAGACAACGAACACCGGGGAGCTGTTTTTT.

V usage is TRBV2 and J usage is TRBJ1-5; the D gene is possibly TRBD1 (5 bases). V shed 8 bases and J shed 3 bases, with 14 bases lying between them. The length of the CDR3 is 14 residues. Looked up from germline, CDR1 is SNHLY and CDR2 is FYNNEI. The CDR3: CASQGRLFNQPQHF. CDR3 nucleotides: TGTGCCAGCCAGGGACGGCTCTTCAATCAGCCCCAGCATTTT.

This clonotype came up many times. The rearrangement uses TRBV20-1 and TRBJ1-1, with D possibly being TRBD1 (5 bases). V gave up 4 bases and J gave up 0 bases, with 9 bases separating them. Germline values: CDR1 DFQATT, CDR2 SNEGSKA (reference sequence). CDR3 size: 13 residues. Here the CDR3 DNA reads TGCAGTGCTACCGGGACGGTGAACACTGAAGCTTTCTTT. It codes for CSATGTVNTEAFF.

The chain couples TRBV14 to TRBJ1-1; D call uncertain. The CDR3 is made up of 15 amino acids. Trimming removed 2 bases at V and 1 base at J, with 11 bases between. Germline assignment: CDR1 SGHDN and CDR2 FVKESK. The CDR3 reads CASSQLTTKNTEAFF. CDR3 bases: TGTGCCAGCAGCCAACTGACCACAAAGAACACTGAAGCTTTCTTT.

This clonotype has a handful of counts. The rearrangement links TRBV7-8 to TRBJ2-2, with 10 bases identical to TRBD2. The germline V gene has CDR1 SGHVS and CDR2 FQNEAQ. The trim removed 2 bases at V and 6 bases at J, leaving 6 bases unmatched. The CDR3 covers 16 residues. The CDR3 DNA sequence: TGTGCCAGCAGCTTAAGGACTAGCGGCCTCCCCGGGGAGCTGTTTTTT. Its protein is CASSLRTSGLPGELFF.

The sample holds a few counts of this clonotype. The chain has TRBV20-1 and TRBJ2-1, with a weak D call TRBD2 (5 bases). Trimming took 8 bases from V and 0 from J, leaving 14 bases between them. The germline gives CDR1 DFQATT, CDR2 SNEGSKA (reference sequence). The CDR3 loop spans 14 amino acids. For the CDR3, the DNA is TGCAGTTCCGACGGACTGTACTCCTACAATGAGCAGTTCTTC. It is translated as CSSDGLYSYNEQFF.

The table lists this clonotype with a few counts. The rearrangement uses TRBV20-1 and TRBJ2-1; 7 nucleotides align to TRBD2. Germline CDR1 DFQATT, CDR2 SNEGSKA (reference sequence). The length of the CDR3 is 14 residues. V shed 3 bases and J 3 bases; nucleotides not matched to a gene: 5. The CDR3 DNA follows: TGCAGTGCTAGTGAAGGGACTATCTACAATGAGCAGTTCTTC. Translated, it gives CSASEGTIYNEQFF.

This clonotype was recorded many times. V and J are TRBV10-3 and TRBJ2-1; 14 bases line up with TRBD2. Germline-derived CDR1 and CDR2 are ENHRY and SYGVKD. CDR3 length: 19 residues. V trimming: 6 bases; J trimming: 4 bases; junction bases outside the gene matches: 14. The CDR3 sequence: CAISRPGLAGEGGYNEQFF. In DNA form, the CDR3 reads TGTGCCATCAGCAGACCGGGACTAGCGGGAGAGGGAGGATACAATGAGCAGTTCTTC.

The chain links TRBV6-1 to TRBJ1-6; possibly TRBD1 for D (5 bases). V lost 4 bases and J lost 13, with 17 bases in between. Germline V gene lookup returns CDR1 MNHNS and CDR2 SASEGT. There are 14 residues in the CDR3. DNA for the CDR3: TGTGCCAGCAGTGCCGCCGGTGCAGGGCGCCCCCTCCACTTT. Its translation: CASSAAGAGRPLHF.

The chain uses TRBV7-9 and TRBJ1-1, with D perhaps matching TRBD1 (5 bases). This CDR3 region has 16 residues. V was trimmed by 2 bases and J by 1 base, leaving 14 bases between them. CDR1 and CDR2 from the germline V gene are SEHNR and FQNEAQ (reference sequence). The CDR3, as DNA: TGTGCCAGCAGCTTATCCAAGGGACGGGGGAACACTGAAGCTTTCTTT. Encoded protein: CASSLSKGRGNTEAFF.

This clonotype was picked up a small number of times. The CDR3 DNA reads as TGCGCCAGCAGCCCGGGACTAGCGGGAAGAGCTGAGCAGTTCTTC. This encodes CASSPGLAGRAEQFF. The chain is built from TRBV5-1 and TRBJ2-1, with 13 bases identical to TRBD2. CDR3 length: 15 amino acids. CDR1 is SGHRS and CDR2 is YFSETQ in the germline V gene. After removal of 4 bases from V and 9 bases from J, the junction contained 7 bases not matched to a gene.